This TCR beta chain was found in a study of HIV-infected patients and healthy controls. Reverse transcription used around 500 ng RNA and constant-region primers for alpha and beta. Alpha and beta chain libraries were made separately by chain-specific third strand synthesis with multiplexing indices. A single record per CDR3 protein comes from TCRdb applying MiXCR to the 5' RACE reads. This table holds around 16,000 distinct CDR3 sequences, roughly 9% found once. All unsorted peripheral T cells were captured because whole blood was used without fractionation. RNA came from around 2.3 ml of peripheral blood. This clonotype was detected many times. The antigen remains undetermined. The germline V gene encodes CDR1 WSHSY and CDR2 SAAADI. The CDR3 has 13 residues. V lost 9 bases, J lost 1 base, and 2 bases stayed unmatched. Whole-study findings and limits: In healthy controls, MAIT alpha CDR3s were common; in HIV+ repertoires, severely depleted. HIV-infected patients shared fewer CDR3 sequences between individuals than healthy controls.

The source material was blood. The receptor was isolated from an adult in good health. V is TRBV10-2 and J is TRBJ2-3; 9 nucleotides align to TRBD2. DNA for the CDR3: TGCGCCAGTCGACTAGCGGGCACAGATACGCAGTATTTT. Its translation: CASRLAGTDTQYF.